Sequencing of this T cell receptor beta chain was carried out in a study of blood T cell repertoires in COVID-19. Data came from immunoSEQ multiplex PCR; TCRdb stores just in-frame clones and leaves some out. The sample holds roughly 330,000 clones, roughly 86% seen once. The CDR3 runs to 15 residues. CDR1 KGHSH and CDR2 LQKENI come from the germline V gene. V dropped 3 bases and J dropped 5 bases, with 17 bases sitting between them. The study drew participants aged about 18 to 89 years from 20 to 30 US areas. This chain connects TRBV18 to TRBJ2-7; D unresolved. This receptor was identified in a young woman who had recovered from COVID-19. The sample taken for sequencing was PBMCs or T cells enriched from blood (not recorded which). In DNA, the CDR3 is TGTGCCAGCTCACCTAATTCCAGAATTTTCGACGAGCAGTACTTC. It translates to CASSPNSRIFDEQYF.